A selection of T cell receptor beta chains follows, all from one sample in a study of T cell responses to AZD1222 COVID-19 vaccine. Generated by immunoSEQ multiplex PCR, the TCRdb table keeps only in-frame clones and is missing some. Of about 77,000 clones listed, more than 85% are singletons. The sequenced sample was peripheral blood, obtained 28 days after the second AZD1222 dose. These receptors all stem from an adult who received the AZD1222 COVID-19 vaccine. The CDR3 runs from the conserved cysteine through the conserved F or W.

>TRBV4-1
CASSQGDEGKSPLHF
>TRBV4-2
CASSQTGTPEARAFF
>TRBV4-3
CASSQDYGDILYSPLHF
>TRBV23-1
CASSPRRRDRGPGNTIYF
>TRBV7-9
CASSLGEISNQPQHF
>TRBV24-1
CATSDPALNTEAFF
>TRBV3-1/TRBV3-2
CASSQAPRVWYGYTF
>TRBV11-2
CASSPAETQYF
>TRBV7-9
CASSRAFDQPQHF
>TRBV3-1/TRBV3-2
CASSQGVAAEAFF
>TRBV27
CASSPWEATSGNTIYF
>TRBV6-1
CASSEGDGTEAFF
>TRBV7-3
CASSSYRGTQYF
>TRBV6-4
CANYSGRATDTQYF
>TRBV30
CAWSVSDPNSPLHF
>TRBV5-4
CASSLGGGNYEQYF
>TRBV28
CASSLFDTEAFF
>TRBV20-1
CSAVSDEQFF
>TRBV2
CASKYSGTGHDEQYF
>TRBV4-2
CASSKRQGENSYGYTF
>TRBV30
CAWTGRGGSRSGYTF
>TRBV11-2
CASSRTGGNEQYF
>TRBV5-1
CASSLGFDLVSHEQFF
>TRBV18
CASSRDRDGGYTF
>TRBV19
CASSIDPRVDGYTF
>TRBV6-4
CASSFLVADTQYF
>TRBV6-1
CASSEKLGAVYEQYF
>TRBV5-1
CASRPGTNEKLFF
>TRBV7-8
CASSLEDGVFQPQHF
>TRBV2
CASSEAQQNTEAFF
>TRBV4-2
CASSQDLRDGSNQPQHF
>TRBV6-5
CASSYEIGSYEQYF
>TRBV3-1/TRBV3-2
CASSQDSSYEQYF
>TRBV30
CAWSGQKYEQYF
>TRBV10-2
CASSPNPGEQYF
>TRBV11-3
CASSFGGTGELFF
>TRBV10-2
CASSVGQGWGTEAFF
>TRBV5-8
CANGRDSNQPQHF
>TRBV15
CATSRDSGEGQPQHF
>TRBV6-5
CASSSRTGTITDTQYF
>TRBV29-1
CSGRDRESYEQYF
>TRBV6-2/TRBV6-3
CASSGLGYEQYF
>TRBV28
CASSTMTETQYF